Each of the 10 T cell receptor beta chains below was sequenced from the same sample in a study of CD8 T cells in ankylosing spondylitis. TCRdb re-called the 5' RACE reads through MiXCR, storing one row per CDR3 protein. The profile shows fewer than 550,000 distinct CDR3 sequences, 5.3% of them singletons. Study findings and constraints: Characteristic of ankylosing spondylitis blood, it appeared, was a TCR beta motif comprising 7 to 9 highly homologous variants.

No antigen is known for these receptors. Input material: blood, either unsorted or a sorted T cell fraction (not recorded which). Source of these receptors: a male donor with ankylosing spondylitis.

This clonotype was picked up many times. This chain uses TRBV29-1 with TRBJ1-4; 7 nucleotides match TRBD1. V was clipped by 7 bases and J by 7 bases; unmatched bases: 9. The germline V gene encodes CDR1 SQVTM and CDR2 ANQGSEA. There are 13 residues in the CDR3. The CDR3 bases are TGCAGCGCCTACGGGACAGTGAGTGAAAAACTGTTTTTT. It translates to CSAYGTVSEKLFF.

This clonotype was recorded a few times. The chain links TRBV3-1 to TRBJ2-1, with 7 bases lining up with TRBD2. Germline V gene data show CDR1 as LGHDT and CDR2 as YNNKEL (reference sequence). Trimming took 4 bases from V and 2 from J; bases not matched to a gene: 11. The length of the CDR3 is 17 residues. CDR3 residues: CASSLGSSGGPYNEQFF. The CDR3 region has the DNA TGTGCCAGCAGCCTCGGATCTAGCGGAGGACCCTACAATGAGCAGTTCTTC.

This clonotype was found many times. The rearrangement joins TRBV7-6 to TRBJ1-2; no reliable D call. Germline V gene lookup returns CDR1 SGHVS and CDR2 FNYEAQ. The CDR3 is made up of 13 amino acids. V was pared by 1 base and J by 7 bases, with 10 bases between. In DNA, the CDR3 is TGTGCCAGCAGCTTAGTGGCTACGGGTGGCTACACCTTC. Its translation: CASSLVATGGYTF.

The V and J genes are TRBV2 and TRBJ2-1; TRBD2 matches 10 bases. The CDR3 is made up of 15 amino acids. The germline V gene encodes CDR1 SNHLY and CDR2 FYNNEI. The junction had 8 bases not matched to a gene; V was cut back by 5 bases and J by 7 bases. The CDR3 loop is CASSTLAGVGNEQFF. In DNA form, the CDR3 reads TGTGCCAGCAGTACTCTAGCGGGAGTAGGAAATGAGCAGTTCTTC.

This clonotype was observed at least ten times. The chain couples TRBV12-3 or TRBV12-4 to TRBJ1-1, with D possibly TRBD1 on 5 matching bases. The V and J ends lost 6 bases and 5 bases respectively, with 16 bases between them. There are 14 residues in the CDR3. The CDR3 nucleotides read TGTGCCAGCAGGCCGACAGCCCTGGGGACTGAAGCTTTCTTT. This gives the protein CASRPTALGTEAFF.

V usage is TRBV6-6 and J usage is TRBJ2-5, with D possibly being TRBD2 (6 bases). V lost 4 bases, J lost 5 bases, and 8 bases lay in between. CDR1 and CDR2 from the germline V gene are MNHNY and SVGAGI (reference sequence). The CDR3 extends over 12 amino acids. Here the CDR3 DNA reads TGTGCCAGCAGTTCCGCGGGGGAGACCCAGTACTTC. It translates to CASSSAGETQYF.

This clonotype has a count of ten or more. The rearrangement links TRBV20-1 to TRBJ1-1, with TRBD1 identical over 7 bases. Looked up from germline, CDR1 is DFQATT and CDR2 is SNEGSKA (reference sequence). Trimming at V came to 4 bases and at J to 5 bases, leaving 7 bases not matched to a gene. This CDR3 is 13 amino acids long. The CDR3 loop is CSAMKTGRTEAFF. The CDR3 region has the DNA TGCAGTGCTATGAAGACAGGGAGAACTGAAGCTTTCTTT.

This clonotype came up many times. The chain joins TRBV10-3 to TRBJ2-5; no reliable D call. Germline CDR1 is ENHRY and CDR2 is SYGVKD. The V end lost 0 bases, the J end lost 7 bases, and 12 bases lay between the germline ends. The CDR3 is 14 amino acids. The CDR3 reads CAISESRAAPTQYF. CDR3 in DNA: TGTGCCATCAGTGAGTCTCGGGCCGCTCCGACCCAGTACTTC.

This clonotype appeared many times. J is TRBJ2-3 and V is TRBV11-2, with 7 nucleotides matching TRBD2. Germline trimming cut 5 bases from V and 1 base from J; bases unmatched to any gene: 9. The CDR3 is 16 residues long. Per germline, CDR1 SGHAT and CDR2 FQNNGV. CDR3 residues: CASSVPGGRRTDTQYF. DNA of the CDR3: TGTGCCAGCAGCGTCCCAGGCGGGAGACGCACAGATACGCAGTATTTT.

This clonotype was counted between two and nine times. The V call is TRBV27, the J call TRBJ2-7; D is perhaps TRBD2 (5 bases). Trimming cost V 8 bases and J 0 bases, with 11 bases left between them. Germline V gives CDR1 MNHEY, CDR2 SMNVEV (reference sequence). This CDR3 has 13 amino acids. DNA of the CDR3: TGTGCCAGCGGGCGGGCAGGCTCCTACGAGCAGTACTTC. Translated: CASGRAGSYEQYF.